This T cell receptor (beta chain) appears in the sequencing data of a study of blood T cells in healthy people across ages. Study-level findings and limits: Leaving the PBMCs unsorted stopped any conclusive comparison of naive versus antigen-experienced cells. When set beside aged donors, long-lived donors presented more naive CD4+ cells and higher diversity.

With a J-beta primer mix and a sample-barcoded 5' primer, a second PCR ran about 7 to 11 cycles. Via MiXCR, TCRdb re-called the 5' RACE reads, giving one row per CDR3 protein. The top ten hold 13% of the sample, which has around 850,000 distinct CDR3 sequences, around 36% seen once. Each sample had at least 6 million PBMCs isolated. No fewer than 5.5 micrograms of total RNA were isolated from every sample. Worth noting for this clonotype: Its antigen is still unknown.

The V and J ends lost 3 bases and 10 bases respectively, with 7 bases between them. In germline, CDR1 is MDHEN, CDR2 SYDVKM. There are 12 residues in the CDR3. The receptor was derived from a young man in good health. The rearrangement links TRBV28 to TRBJ1-6; D not resolved. Sequencing was carried out using blood. The CDR3 sequence is CASSFLVSPLHF. The CDR3 DNA reads as TGTGCCAGCAGTTTTCTAGTCTCACCCCTCCACTTT.